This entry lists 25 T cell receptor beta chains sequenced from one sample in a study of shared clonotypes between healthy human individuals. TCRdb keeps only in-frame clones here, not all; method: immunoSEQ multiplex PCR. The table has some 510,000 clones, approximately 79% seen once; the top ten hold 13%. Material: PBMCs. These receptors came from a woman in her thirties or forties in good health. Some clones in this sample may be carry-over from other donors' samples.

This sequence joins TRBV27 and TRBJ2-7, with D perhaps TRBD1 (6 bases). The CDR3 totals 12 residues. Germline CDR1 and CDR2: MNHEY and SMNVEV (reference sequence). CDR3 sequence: CARWGRLYEQYF. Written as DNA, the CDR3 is TGTGCTAGGTGGGGGCGCCTCTACGAGCAGTACTTC.

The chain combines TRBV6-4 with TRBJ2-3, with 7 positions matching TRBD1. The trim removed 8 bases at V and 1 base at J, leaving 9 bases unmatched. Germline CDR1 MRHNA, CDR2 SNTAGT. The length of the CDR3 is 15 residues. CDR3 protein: CASLQGPGCTDTQYF. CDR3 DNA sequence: TGTGCCAGCCTACAGGGGCCGGGTTGCACAGATACGCAGTATTTT.

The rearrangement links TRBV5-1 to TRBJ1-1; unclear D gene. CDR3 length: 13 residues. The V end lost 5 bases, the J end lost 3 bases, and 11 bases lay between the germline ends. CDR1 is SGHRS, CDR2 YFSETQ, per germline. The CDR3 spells CASSFKQDTEAFF. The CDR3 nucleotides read TGCGCCAGCAGTTTTAAACAAGACACTGAAGCTTTCTTT.

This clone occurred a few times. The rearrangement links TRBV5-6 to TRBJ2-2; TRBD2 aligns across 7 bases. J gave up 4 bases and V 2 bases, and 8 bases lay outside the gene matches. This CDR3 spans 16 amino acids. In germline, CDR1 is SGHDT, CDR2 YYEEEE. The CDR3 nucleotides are TGTGCCAGCAGCTTCGTTGGCGGGAGATCCACCGGGGAGCTGTTTTTT. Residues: CASSFVGGRSTGELFF.

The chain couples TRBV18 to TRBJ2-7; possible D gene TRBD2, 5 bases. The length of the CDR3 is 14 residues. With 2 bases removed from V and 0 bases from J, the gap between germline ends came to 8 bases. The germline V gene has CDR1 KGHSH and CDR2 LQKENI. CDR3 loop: CASSPRGLSYEQYF. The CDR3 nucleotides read TGTGCCAGCTCACCAAGAGGACTCTCCTACGAGCAGTACTTC.

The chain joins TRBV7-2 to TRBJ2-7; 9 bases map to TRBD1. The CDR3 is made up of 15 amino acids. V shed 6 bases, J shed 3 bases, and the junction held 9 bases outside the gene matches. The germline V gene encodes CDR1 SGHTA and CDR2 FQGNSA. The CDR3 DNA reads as TGTGCCAGCAGGTTGAGGGGGGACAGGGTCTACGAGCAGTACTTC. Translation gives CASRLRGDRVYEQYF.

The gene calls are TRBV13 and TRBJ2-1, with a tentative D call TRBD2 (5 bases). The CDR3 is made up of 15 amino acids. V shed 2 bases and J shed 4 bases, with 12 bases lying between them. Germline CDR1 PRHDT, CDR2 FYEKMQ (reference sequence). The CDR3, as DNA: TGTGCCAGCAGCTTAAGCGGTACCTTATACAATGAGCAGTTCTTC. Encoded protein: CASSLSGTLYNEQFF.

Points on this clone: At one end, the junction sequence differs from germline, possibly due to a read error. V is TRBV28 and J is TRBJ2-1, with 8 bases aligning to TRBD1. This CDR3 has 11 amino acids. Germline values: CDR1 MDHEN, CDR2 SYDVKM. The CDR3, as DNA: TGTGCCAGCAGTTGGGACAGGCACTACCTCTTC. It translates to CASSWDRHYLF.

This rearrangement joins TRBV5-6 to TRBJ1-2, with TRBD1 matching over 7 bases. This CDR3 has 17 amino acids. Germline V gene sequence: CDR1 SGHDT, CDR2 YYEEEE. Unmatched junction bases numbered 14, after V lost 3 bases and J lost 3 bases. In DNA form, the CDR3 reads TGTGCCAGCAGCTGGGGAACAGGGGCCAACCAAGACTATGGCTACACCTTC. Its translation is CASSWGTGANQDYGYTF.

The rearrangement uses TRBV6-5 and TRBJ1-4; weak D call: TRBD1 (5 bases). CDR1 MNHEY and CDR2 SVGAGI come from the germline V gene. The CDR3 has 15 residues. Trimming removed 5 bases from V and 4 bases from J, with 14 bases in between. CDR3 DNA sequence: TGTGCCAGCAGTACCTTGACAGTAAATAATGAAAAACTGTTTTTT. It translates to CASSTLTVNNEKLFF.

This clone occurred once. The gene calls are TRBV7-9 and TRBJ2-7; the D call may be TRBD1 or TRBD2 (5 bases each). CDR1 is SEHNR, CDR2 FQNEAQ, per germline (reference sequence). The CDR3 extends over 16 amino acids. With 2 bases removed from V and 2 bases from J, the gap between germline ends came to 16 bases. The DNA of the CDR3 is TGTGCCAGCAGCTTATCACTGGGACGTACCCCCTACGAGCAGTACTTC. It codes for CASSLSLGRTPYEQYF.

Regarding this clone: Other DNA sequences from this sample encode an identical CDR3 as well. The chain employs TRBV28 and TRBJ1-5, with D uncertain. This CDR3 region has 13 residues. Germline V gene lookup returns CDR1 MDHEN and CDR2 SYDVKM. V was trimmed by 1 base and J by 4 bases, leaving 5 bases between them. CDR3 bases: TGTGCCAGCAGTTTATTTGGAAATCAGCCCCAGCATTTT. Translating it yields CASSLFGNQPQHF.

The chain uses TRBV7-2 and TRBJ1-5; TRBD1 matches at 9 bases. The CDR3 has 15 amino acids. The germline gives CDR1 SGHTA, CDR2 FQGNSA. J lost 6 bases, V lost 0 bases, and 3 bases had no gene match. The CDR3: CASSLASTGGQPQHF. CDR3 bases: TGTGCCAGCAGCTTAGCGTCGACAGGGGGTCAGCCCCAGCATTTT.

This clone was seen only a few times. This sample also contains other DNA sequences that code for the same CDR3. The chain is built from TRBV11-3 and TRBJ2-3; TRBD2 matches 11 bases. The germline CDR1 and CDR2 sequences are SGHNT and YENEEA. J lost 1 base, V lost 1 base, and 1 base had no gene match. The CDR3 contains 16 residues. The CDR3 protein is CASSLGTSGRTDTQYF. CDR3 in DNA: TGTGCCAGCAGCTTAGGGACTAGCGGGCGCACAGATACGCAGTATTTT.

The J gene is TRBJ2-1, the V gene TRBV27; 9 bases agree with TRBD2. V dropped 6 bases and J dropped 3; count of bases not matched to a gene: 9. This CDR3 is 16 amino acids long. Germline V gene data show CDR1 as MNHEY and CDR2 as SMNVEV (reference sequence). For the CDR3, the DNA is TGTGCCAGCAGCCTAAATTTAGCGGGAGTCTACAATGAGCAGTTCTTC. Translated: CASSLNLAGVYNEQFF.

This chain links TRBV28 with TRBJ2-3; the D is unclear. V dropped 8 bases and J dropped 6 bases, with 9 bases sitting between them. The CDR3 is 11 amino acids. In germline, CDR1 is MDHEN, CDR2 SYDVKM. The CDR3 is CASGIGDTQYF. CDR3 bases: TGTGCCAGCGGGATTGGGGATACGCAGTATTTT.

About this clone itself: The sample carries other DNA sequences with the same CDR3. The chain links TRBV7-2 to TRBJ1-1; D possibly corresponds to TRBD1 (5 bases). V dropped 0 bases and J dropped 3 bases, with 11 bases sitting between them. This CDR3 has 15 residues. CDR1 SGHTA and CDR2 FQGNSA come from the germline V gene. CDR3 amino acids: CASSLARAGDTEAFF. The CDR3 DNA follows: TGTGCCAGCAGCTTAGCCAGGGCTGGGGACACTGAAGCTTTCTTT.

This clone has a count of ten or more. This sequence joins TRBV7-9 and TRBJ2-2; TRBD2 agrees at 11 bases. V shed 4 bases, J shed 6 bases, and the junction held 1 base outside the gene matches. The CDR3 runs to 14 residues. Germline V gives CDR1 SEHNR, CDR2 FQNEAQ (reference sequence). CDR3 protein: CASSSGLAAGELFF. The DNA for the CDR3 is TGTGCCAGCAGCTCGGGACTAGCGGCCGGGGAGCTGTTTTTT. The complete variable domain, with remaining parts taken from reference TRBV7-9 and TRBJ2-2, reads DTGVSQNPRHKITKRGQNVTFRCDPISEHNRLYWYRQTLGQGPEFLTYFQNEAQLEKSRLLSDRFSAERPKGSFSTLEIQRTEQGDSAMYLCASSSGLAAGELFFGEGSRLTVL.

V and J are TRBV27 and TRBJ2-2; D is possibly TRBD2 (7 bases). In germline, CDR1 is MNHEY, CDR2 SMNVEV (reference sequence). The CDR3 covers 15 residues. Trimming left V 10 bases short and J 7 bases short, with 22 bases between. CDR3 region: CATRLGGPGGGELFF. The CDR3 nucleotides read TGTGCCACGCGGCTAGGGGGGCCGGGGGGCGGGGAGCTGTTTTTT.

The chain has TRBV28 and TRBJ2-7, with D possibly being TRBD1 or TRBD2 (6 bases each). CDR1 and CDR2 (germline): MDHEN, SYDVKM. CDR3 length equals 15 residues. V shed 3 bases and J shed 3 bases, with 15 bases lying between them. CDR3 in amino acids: CASSFSLGGDYEQYF. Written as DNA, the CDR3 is TGTGCCAGCAGTTTTTCCCTCGGGGGCGACTACGAGCAGTACTTC.

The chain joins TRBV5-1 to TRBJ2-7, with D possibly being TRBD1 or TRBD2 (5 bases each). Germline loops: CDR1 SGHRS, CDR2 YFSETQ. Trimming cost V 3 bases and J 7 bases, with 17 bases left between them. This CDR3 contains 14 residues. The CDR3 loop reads CASSSGRGDREQYF. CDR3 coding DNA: TGCGCCAGCAGCTCCGGACGGGGCGATCGGGAGCAGTACTTC.

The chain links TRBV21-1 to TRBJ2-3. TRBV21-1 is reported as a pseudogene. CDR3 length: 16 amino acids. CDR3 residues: CASSKGTPRRTDTQYF. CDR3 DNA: TGTGCCAGCAGCAAAGGTACCCCTCGGCGCACAGATACGCAGTATTTT.

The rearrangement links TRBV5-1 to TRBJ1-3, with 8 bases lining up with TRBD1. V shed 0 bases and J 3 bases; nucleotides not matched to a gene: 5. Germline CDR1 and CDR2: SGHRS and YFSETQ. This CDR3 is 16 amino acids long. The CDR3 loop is CASSLAGQAYGNTIYF. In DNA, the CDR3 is TGCGCCAGCAGCTTGGCGGGACAGGCTTATGGAAACACCATATATTTT.

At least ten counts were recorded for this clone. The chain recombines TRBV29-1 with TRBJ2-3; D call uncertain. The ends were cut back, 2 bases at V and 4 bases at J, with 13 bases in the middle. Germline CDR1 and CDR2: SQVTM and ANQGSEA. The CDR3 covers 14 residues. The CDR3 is CSVESPRNADTQYF. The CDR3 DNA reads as TGCAGCGTTGAAAGCCCCCGGAACGCAGATACGCAGTATTTT.

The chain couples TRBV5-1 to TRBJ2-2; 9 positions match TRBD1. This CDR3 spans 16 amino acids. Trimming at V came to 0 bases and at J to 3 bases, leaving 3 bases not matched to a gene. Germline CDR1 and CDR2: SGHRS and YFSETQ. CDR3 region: CASSLAGTGHTGELFF. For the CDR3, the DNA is TGCGCCAGCAGCTTGGCCGGGACAGGGCACACCGGGGAGCTGTTTTTT.